One and the same sample provided the 32 T cell receptor beta chains below, sequenced in a study of persistence of HIV-infected CD4 T cells. These TCRs' antigens remain unknown. Sequencing used immunoSEQ version 4 in survey mode. Using immunoSEQ multiplex PCR, the repertoire was profiled, and TCRdb retains in-frame clones only, with some absent. This sample has 45,000 or so clones; approximately 90% occur once, and the top ten carry about 3.5%. Cells were stimulated nonspecifically with anti-CD3/anti-CD28 magnetic beads. CD4+ T cells upregulating both CD40 ligand and CD69 were sorted as responding cells. Specimen: CD4+ T cells sorted from PBMCs after roughly 17-hour stimulation, collected from a patient who received antiretroviral therapy. Every receptor here comes from an adult woman with HIV who was CMV-seropositive.

This clone appeared once. The CDR3 DNA reads as TGTGCCATCAGTGAGTCGGCTAGCGGGATGGTCGAGCAGTACTTC. It yields the protein CAISESASGMVEQYF. V usage is TRBV10-3 and J usage is TRBJ2-7, with 9 positions matching TRBD2. The V and J ends lost 0 bases and 6 bases, in that order; junction bases with no gene match: 6. CDR1 ENHRY and CDR2 SYGVKD come from the germline V gene. The CDR3 spans 15 residues.

The V and J genes are TRBV28 and TRBJ1-5; D ambiguous. This CDR3 contains 12 residues. V dropped 11 bases and J dropped 6 bases, with 14 bases sitting between them. Germline V gene data show CDR1 as MDHEN and CDR2 as SYDVKM. Here the CDR3 reads CAGLSGSQPQHF. The CDR3 DNA reads as TGTGCCGGCTTATCCGGTAGTCAGCCCCAGCATTTT.

This sequence joins TRBV5-1 and TRBJ1-1, with 9 bases fitting TRBD1. Germline CDR1 and CDR2: SGHRS and YFSETQ. CDR3 length: 15 amino acids. V shed 0 bases, J shed 4 bases, and the junction held 4 bases outside the gene matches. CDR3 in amino acids: CASSLGDRDGTEAFF. The CDR3 DNA sequence: TGCGCCAGCAGCTTGGGGGACAGGGATGGCACTGAAGCTTTCTTT.

V usage is TRBV5-1 and J usage is TRBJ2-4; 8 nucleotides agree with TRBD2. Trimming at V came to 4 bases and at J to 5 bases, leaving 5 bases not matched to a gene. The CDR3 sequence is 14 residues long. Germline V gene data show CDR1 as SGHRS and CDR2 as YFSETQ. CDR3 region: CASSRTSLENIQYF. CDR3 DNA sequence: TGCGCCAGCAGCCGGACTAGCCTAGAAAACATTCAGTACTTC.

J is TRBJ1-2 and V is TRBV25-1; a weak D match, TRBD1 (5 bases). The CDR3 spans 14 residues. Trimming shortened V by 4 bases and J by 4 bases, and 13 bases separated the two germline ends. CDR1 is MGHDK, CDR2 SYGVNS, per germline. In DNA form, the CDR3 reads TGTGCCAGCAGTGCTCCGGGACCGCCCTATGGCTACACCTTC. Encoded protein: CASSAPGPPYGYTF.

The rearrangement joins TRBV6-6 to TRBJ1-1; D remains unclear. This CDR3 contains 15 residues. Per the germline V gene, CDR1 is MNHNY and CDR2 is SVGAGI (reference sequence). The V gene lost 2 bases and the J gene lost 1 base, with 11 bases spanning the gap. In nucleotides, the CDR3 is TGTGCCAGCAGTTACCTTCCCCGGACGAACACTGAAGCTTTCTTT. This translates into CASSYLPRTNTEAFF.

This clone showed up just a few times. The rearrangement joins TRBV6-5 to TRBJ1-1, with 9 bases aligning to TRBD1. The CDR3 contains 12 residues. V lost 5 bases to trimming and J lost 9 bases; unmatched junction nucleotides: 4. The germline CDR1 and CDR2 sequences are MNHEY and SVGAGI. CDR3 amino acids: CASSINRGQAFF. CDR3 sequence (DNA): TGTGCCAGCAGTATAAACAGGGGGCAAGCTTTCTTT.

This clone was recorded once. The V call is TRBV25-1, the J call TRBJ1-1; D is ambiguous. With 3 bases removed from V and 1 base from J, the gap between germline ends came to 6 bases. The CDR3 covers 13 residues. In germline, CDR1 is MGHDK, CDR2 SYGVNS. This CDR3 reads CASSEGPNTEAFF. The CDR3 DNA follows: TGTGCCAGCAGTGAGGGCCCGAACACTGAAGCTTTCTTT.

The chain carries TRBV6-2 or TRBV6-3 and TRBJ2-1; 10 nucleotides match TRBD2. J lost 3 bases, V lost 6 bases, and 2 bases had no gene match. Looked up from germline, CDR1 is MNHEY and CDR2 is SVGEGT. The CDR3 is 14 amino acids. The CDR3 sequence: CASRPSGGYNEQFF. In DNA form, the CDR3 reads TGTGCCAGCAGACCTAGCGGGGGCTACAATGAGCAGTTCTTC.

This chain connects TRBV3-1 (or the pseudogene TRBV3-2) to TRBJ1-6; perhaps TRBD1 as D (5 bases). The CDR3 is 15 amino acids. The V gene's germline CDR1 is LGHDT and CDR2 YNNKEL (reference sequence). V was cut by 7 bases and J by 10 bases, with 20 bases left in between. The CDR3 reads CASKIRDGPGSPLHF. The CDR3 DNA reads as TGTGCCAGCAAAATAAGGGACGGACCAGGCTCACCCCTCCACTTT.

V gene TRBV3-1 (or the pseudogene TRBV3-2) combines with J gene TRBJ1-5, with 8 bases identical to TRBD1. The CDR3 has 14 residues. V shed 7 bases, J shed 7 bases, and the junction held 9 bases outside the gene matches. CDR1 is LGHDT, CDR2 YNNKEL, per germline (reference sequence). DNA of the CDR3: TGTGCCAGCACGTTGAACAGGGACAGGCAGCCCCAGCATTTT. Its protein product is CASTLNRDRQPQHF.

The chain recombines TRBV19 with TRBJ1-1, with D possibly matching TRBD1 (6 bases). Trimming took 0 bases from V and 1 from J, leaving 9 bases between them. This CDR3 spans 15 amino acids. Germline V gives CDR1 LNHDA, CDR2 SQIVND (reference sequence). In DNA, the CDR3 is TGTGCCAGTAGTATAGAAGGACAGAAGAACACTGAAGCTTTCTTT. Its protein product is CASSIEGQKNTEAFF.

The V gene is TRBV6-5, the J gene TRBJ1-5; 8 bases agree with TRBD1. This CDR3 has 13 residues. Germline lookup yields CDR1 MNHEY and CDR2 SVGAGI. V gave up 6 bases and J gave up 7 bases; unmatched junction bases: 5. CDR3 bases: TGTGCCAGCAGCGGACAGGGAGGCCAGCCCCAGCATTTT. It yields the protein CASSGQGGQPQHF.

Concerning this clone itself: A junction end diverges from the germline sequence, so it may reflect a read error. The chain couples TRBV5-1 to TRBJ2-5; a possible D gene is TRBD1 (5 bases). This CDR3 has 15 amino acids. Germline-derived CDR1 and CDR2 are SGHRS and YFSETQ. CDR3 loop: CASSSSRQGQGTQYF. The CDR3 DNA sequence: TGCGCCAGCAGCTCCTCCAGGCAGGGTCAAGGGACCCAGTACTTC.

This clone occurred once. J is TRBJ1-5 and V is TRBV2; tentatively, D is TRBD1 (5 bases). Germline V gene lookup returns CDR1 SNHLY and CDR2 FYNNEI. The germline V and J ends were trimmed by 7 bases and 4 bases, with 11 bases remaining between them. The CDR3 runs 13 residues. The CDR3 DNA follows: TGTGCCAGCATGGGGCAGGCTAATCAGCCCCAGCATTTT. Its protein is CASMGQANQPQHF.

The chain links TRBV29-1 to TRBJ2-5; 9 bases match TRBD2. The CDR3 has 14 residues. V shed 7 bases and J 6 bases; nucleotides not matched to a gene: 12. Germline V gives CDR1 SQVTM, CDR2 ANQGSEA. This CDR3 reads CSGDLSGGVQTQYF. CDR3 in DNA: TGCAGCGGTGACCTTAGCGGGGGCGTACAGACCCAGTACTTC.

This clone was seen only once. The DNA for the CDR3 is TGCAGCGTTGTGAGGAGGGGCACAGATACGCAGTATTTT. Protein product: CSVVRRGTDTQYF. V and J are TRBV29-1 and TRBJ2-3; D might be TRBD2 (6 bases). The CDR3 is 13 residues long. Trimming shortened V by 4 bases and J by 1 base, and 9 bases separated the two germline ends. Germline CDR1 is SQVTM and CDR2 is ANQGSEA.

Here the CDR3 DNA reads TGTGCCAGCAGCCAAGAAGGTCGGGGGTTCAGGAACAATGAGCAGTTCTTC. This encodes CASSQEGRGFRNNEQFF. The rearrangement uses TRBV14 and TRBJ2-1, with D tentatively TRBD2 (6 bases). The CDR3 length is 17 residues. Per the germline V gene, CDR1 is SGHDN and CDR2 is FVKESK. V lost 0 bases and J 5 bases, leaving 17 bases between the germline ends.

The chain combines TRBV28 with TRBJ2-1; 7 bases line up with TRBD1. Germline lookup yields CDR1 MDHEN and CDR2 SYDVKM. This CDR3 contains 17 residues. After removal of 8 bases from V and 6 bases from J, the junction contained 19 bases not matched to a gene. CDR3 DNA: TGTGCCAGCCACCTTGCCCGACGGGACAGAGGGGTCAATGAGCAGTTCTTC. It codes for CASHLARRDRGVNEQFF.

This clone was recorded only once. The genes are TRBV4-1 and TRBJ2-5, with D perhaps matching TRBD1 (5 bases). The CDR3 is 14 residues long. The germline V gene encodes CDR1 MGHRA and CDR2 YSYEKL. V lost 4 bases and J lost 1, with 10 bases in between. The CDR3 is CASSLGQAQETQYF. The CDR3 nucleotides are TGCGCCAGCAGCCTTGGACAAGCCCAAGAGACCCAGTACTTC.

In its sample, this clone was seen once. The J gene is TRBJ2-5, the V gene TRBV24-1; D gene uncertain. The V gene's germline CDR1 is KGHDR and CDR2 SFDVKD. Trimming stripped 4 bases from V and 5 bases from J, with 10 bases between. CDR3 length equals 13 residues. The CDR3 is CATSDPVAETQYF. The CDR3 DNA sequence: TGTGCCACCAGTGACCCCGTGGCGGAGACCCAGTACTTC.

The J gene is TRBJ2-5, the V gene TRBV11-3; D tentatively reads TRBD1 or TRBD2 (5 bases each). The CDR3 runs to 16 residues. V was cut by 5 bases and J by 5 bases, with 21 bases left in between. Germline CDR1 reads SGHNT; CDR2 reads YENEEA. For the CDR3, the DNA is TGTGCCAGCAGCCTCGACCGAGGGACCCGAGGGGAGACCCAGTACTTC. Translating it yields CASSLDRGTRGETQYF.

This sequence joins TRBV28 and TRBJ2-1, with TRBD2 identical over 15 bases. V dropped 7 bases and J dropped 0; count of bases not matched to a gene: 10. CDR1 is MDHEN and CDR2 is SYDVKM in the germline V gene. The CDR3 is 19 amino acids. The CDR3 sequence: CASTGKGTSGRSSYNEQFF. CDR3 DNA sequence: TGTGCCAGCACCGGAAAAGGGACTAGCGGGAGGAGCTCCTACAATGAGCAGTTCTTC.

The genes are TRBV4-1 and TRBJ1-2, with D hard to call. Trimming removed 1 base from V and 4 bases from J, with 10 bases in between. Germline V gives CDR1 MGHRA, CDR2 YSYEKL. This CDR3 has 14 amino acids. CDR3 loop: CASSQVLATYGYTF. CDR3 nucleotide sequence: TGCGCCAGCAGCCAAGTACTCGCTACCTATGGCTACACCTTC.

The V call is TRBV3-1 (or the pseudogene TRBV3-2), the J call TRBJ2-3; a weak D match, TRBD2 (7 bases). V lost 4 bases, J lost 3 bases, and 17 bases lay in between. The CDR3 extends over 16 amino acids. Germline-derived CDR1 and CDR2 are LGHDT and YNNKEL (reference sequence). CDR3 residues: CASSLTGGGRTDTQYF. Written as DNA, the CDR3 is TGTGCCAGCAGCCTCACGGGGGGCGGGAGAACAGATACGCAGTATTTT.

The chain combines TRBV4-1 with TRBJ1-2; 10 bases are a match to TRBD1. Looked up from germline, CDR1 is MGHRA and CDR2 is YSYEKL. The junction had 7 bases not matched to a gene; V was cut back by 1 base and J by 5 bases. The CDR3 runs to 16 residues. CDR3 residues: CASSQADGQGVYGYTF. The CDR3 DNA reads TGCGCCAGCAGCCAAGCTGATGGACAGGGGGTATATGGCTACACCTTC.

The chain employs TRBV29-1 and TRBJ1-1, with 7 bases that match TRBD1. V was clipped by 3 bases and J by 2 bases; unmatched bases: 12. The CDR3 length is 16 residues. Germline assignment: CDR1 SQVTM and CDR2 ANQGSEA. Here the CDR3 reads CSVDAKDRQFNTEAFF. The CDR3 region has the DNA TGCAGCGTTGACGCCAAGGACAGGCAATTCAACACTGAAGCTTTCTTT.

The CDR3 loop reads CASRPGTGGSNGYTF. CDR3 bases: TGCGCCAGCAGGCCCGGGACAGGGGGCAGTAATGGCTACACCTTC. The chain links TRBV5-1 to TRBJ1-2, with 12 bases aligning to TRBD1. Germline assignment: CDR1 SGHRS and CDR2 YFSETQ. The CDR3 sequence is 15 residues long. V was clipped by 5 bases and J by 6 bases; unmatched bases: 8.

CDR3 coding DNA: TGTGCCAGCAGCCGCGGGGGGGGCGAGACCCAGTACTTC. Translated: CASSRGGGETQYF. J is TRBJ2-5 and V is TRBV7-6; 9 bases are shared with TRBD2. Germline assignment: CDR1 SGHVS and CDR2 FNYEAQ. This CDR3 contains 13 residues. V was pared by 5 bases and J by 5 bases, with 3 bases of the junction left unmatched.

V usage is TRBV27 and J usage is TRBJ2-6, with D perhaps TRBD1 (5 bases). CDR3 length: 14 amino acids. V lost 6 bases, J lost 4 bases, and 10 bases lay in between. Germline V gives CDR1 MNHEY, CDR2 SMNVEV (reference sequence). CDR3 nucleotides: TGTGCCAGCAGCAGGGTTTCCGGGGCCAACGTCCTGACTTTC. Translated: CASSRVSGANVLTF. Variable domain in full (rest from reference TRBV27 and TRBJ2-6): EAQVTQNPRYLITVTGKKLTVTCSQNMNHEYMSWYRQDPGLGLRQIYYSMNVEVTDKGDVPEGYKVSRKEKRNFPLILESPSPNQTSLYFCASSRVSGANVLTFGAGSRLTVL.

CDR3 amino acids: CASIKTGGGGYTF. CDR3 DNA sequence: TGTGCCAGCATTAAGACAGGGGGCGGAGGCTACACCTTC. The chain combines TRBV28 with TRBJ1-2; TRBD1 agrees at 10 bases. The V gene end was trimmed by 7 bases and the J gene end by 8 bases; junction bases not matched to a gene: 7. Germline CDR1 is MDHEN and CDR2 is SYDVKM. There are 13 residues in the CDR3.

The chain is built from TRBV5-1 and TRBJ1-4; D gene uncertain. The CDR3 totals 10 residues. The V and J ends lost 10 bases and 7 bases respectively, with 8 bases between them. The germline gives CDR1 SGHRS, CDR2 YFSETQ. CDR3: CAPGSEKLFF. CDR3 sequence (DNA): TGCGCCCCCGGGAGTGAAAAACTGTTTTTT.